This paragraph reports one T cell receptor (beta chain). Per the germline V gene, CDR1 is MNHEY and CDR2 is SMNVEV (reference sequence). The CDR3 length is 13 residues. Trimming pared 5 bases from V and 10 bases from J, leaving 12 bases between. Only in-frame clones appear in the TCRdb table, and some are missing; sequencing was by immunoSEQ multiplex PCR. The repertoire holds about 100,000 clones, about 90% seen once, with 15% to 20% in the top ten. This specimen comes from a study of control samples from healthy donors and cancer patients. The TCR comes from a woman aged 50 to 65 in good health. V gene TRBV27 combines with J gene TRBJ1-6, with a tentative D call TRBD1 (6 bases). Sequenced sample: blood. As DNA, the CDR3 is TGTGCCAGCAGTCTCACAGGGAGATCACCCCTCCACTTT. Translated, it gives CASSLTGRSPLHF.